This record covers a single T cell receptor beta chain. This sample is drawn from a study of monozygotic twins with inflammatory bowel disease. The length of the CDR3 is 14 residues. Per the germline V gene, CDR1 is MNHNS and CDR2 is SASEGT. From the 5' RACE reads, TCRdb lists one entry per CDR3 protein and no DNA. The sample includes about 210,000 distinct CDR3 sequences. The sequencing input was blood. The chain combines TRBV6-1 with TRBJ2-1. The origin of this receptor is a human donor with ulcerative colitis or Crohn's disease, or a healthy co-twin of an affected twin (not recorded which). The CDR3 is CASSVSRPDNEQFF.